These 17 T cell receptor beta chains were sequenced from one sample in a study of blood T cells in healthy people across ages. A sample-barcoded 5' primer and a J-beta primer mix were used in a second PCR of roughly 7 to 11 cycles. Using its own MiXCR run on the 5' RACE reads, TCRdb lists one record per CDR3 protein. The top ten clones hold under 5% of a sample with about 1.5 million distinct CDR3 sequences, around 40% of them seen once. The sequencing input was blood. The origin of the receptors is a woman aged 18-29 years in good health.

This clonotype showed up just a few times. An end of the junction does not agree with germline; a read error may underlie this. The genes are TRBV7-7 and TRBJ2-1; 8 nucleotides align to TRBD2. Germline loops: CDR1 SSHAT, CDR2 FNYEAQ (reference sequence). This CDR3 comprises 14 residues. CDR3 sequence: CASSTSGPDNEQFF. The CDR3 region has the DNA TGTGCTAGCAGCACTAGCGGTCCTGACAATGAGCAGTTCTTC.

This clonotype was picked up one time. The chain employs TRBV6-2 or TRBV6-3 and TRBJ2-1, with 9 bases lining up with TRBD1. The length of the CDR3 is 15 residues. V shed 6 bases, J shed 5 bases, and the junction held 8 bases outside the gene matches. CDR1 is MNHEY, CDR2 SVGEGT, per germline. CDR3 DNA: TGTGCCAGCAGCCGGACAGGGGCAACTAACAATGAGCAGTTCTTC. Its protein product is CASSRTGATNNEQFF.

The V and J genes are TRBV27 and TRBJ2-7; the D gene is possibly TRBD2 (7 bases). This CDR3 has 14 amino acids. Between the trimmed V and J ends, which lost 5 bases and 3 bases, there was a span of 14 bases. Germline CDR1 and CDR2: MNHEY and SMNVEV (reference sequence). The CDR3 region is CASSLRGGFYEQYF. The DNA of the CDR3 is TGTGCCAGCAGTCTAAGGGGGGGTTTCTACGAGCAGTACTTC.

The J gene is TRBJ2-7, the V gene TRBV6-5; D is possibly TRBD1 (5 bases). This CDR3 has 14 amino acids. Germline CDR1 and CDR2: MNHEY and SVGAGI. The ends were cut back, 3 bases at V and 7 bases at J, with 16 bases in the middle. The CDR3 nucleotides read TGTGCCAGCAGTTATCTTCAGGGCTCTCGGGAGCAGTACTTC. Amino acids: CASSYLQGSREQYF.

This sequence joins TRBV11-2 and TRBJ2-6, with TRBD1 matching 10 bases. This CDR3 region has 21 residues. Losses at the gene ends were 2 bases for V and 1 base for J; bases not matched to a gene: 14. Germline V CDR1 and CDR2: SGHAT, FQNNGV. DNA of the CDR3: TGTGCCAGCAGCTTAAATCGAAGACGGGACAGGGGATCTTCTGGGGCCAACGTCCTGACTTTC. Its protein is CASSLNRRRDRGSSGANVLTF. The whole variable domain, filled in from reference TRBV11-2 and TRBJ2-6, reads EAGVAQSPRYKIIEKRQSVAFWCNPISGHATLYWYQQILGQGPKLLIQFQNNGVVDDSQLPKDRFSAERLKGVDSTLKIQPAKLEDSAVYLCASSLNRRRDRGSSGANVLTFGAGSRLTVL.

This clonotype was observed a few times. CDR3: CKAGISNTDTQYF. The CDR3 coding sequence is TGCAAGGCCGGAATTTCTAACACAGATACGCAGTATTTT. V is TRBV29-1 and J is TRBJ2-3; D gene uncertain. CDR1 and CDR2 (germline): SQVTM, ANQGSEA. CDR3 length: 13 residues.

The V call is TRBV7-6, the J call TRBJ1-4; TRBD1 is a possible D gene (6 bases). This CDR3 spans 13 amino acids. V lost 5 bases to trimming and J lost 8 bases, with 12 bases between them. Germline assignment: CDR1 SGHVS and CDR2 FNYEAQ. CDR3 bases: TGTGCCAGCAGCCTGATTAGGGGGGAAAAACTGTTTTTT. It encodes CASSLIRGEKLFF.

This clonotype was counted ten times or more. The chain employs TRBV6-6 and TRBJ2-5; tentative D call: TRBD2 (5 bases). V was shortened by 5 bases and J by 5 bases, with 18 bases between the two germline ends. CDR1 and CDR2 from the germline V gene are MNHNY and SVGAGI (reference sequence). The CDR3 consists of 15 residues. The CDR3 spells CASSNPEVGWETQYF. The CDR3 nucleotides read TGTGCCAGCAGTAACCCGGAGGTGGGATGGGAGACCCAGTACTTC.

This chain connects TRBV4-1 to TRBJ2-7; 11 bases are shared with TRBD1. Germline V gives CDR1 MGHRA, CDR2 YSYEKL. CDR3 length equals 18 residues. After removal of 3 bases from V and 2 bases from J, the junction contained 12 bases not matched to a gene. The CDR3 spells CASSHLSVGTGGPYEQYF. The CDR3 DNA reads TGCGCCAGCAGCCATCTATCAGTAGGGACAGGGGGTCCCTACGAGCAGTACTTC.

This clonotype occurred a few times. The chain employs TRBV20-1 and TRBJ2-1, with D tentatively TRBD2 (5 bases). The germline CDR1 and CDR2 sequences are DFQATT and SNEGSKA (reference sequence). This CDR3 region has 13 residues. With 2 bases removed from V and 9 bases from J, the gap between germline ends came to 14 bases. CDR3 bases: TGCAGTGCTAGACTAGCAGGTTCTGGTGAGCAGTTCTTC. This codes for CSARLAGSGEQFF.

This clonotype was counted between two and nine times. The chain uses TRBV28 and TRBJ2-5; D remains unclear. With the DNA end fitting TRBJ2-7 better, the J assignment may be wrong. The CDR3 totals 15 residues. CDR1 and CDR2 from the germline V gene are MDHEN and SYDVKM. CDR3 DNA sequence: TGTGCCAGCAGTTCGCGGCAGGTTCGTAGTTACGAGCAGTACTTC. Its translation is CASSSRQVRSYEQYF.

The genes are TRBV20-1 and TRBJ2-5; D gene ambiguous. Per germline, CDR1 DFQATT and CDR2 SNEGSKA (reference sequence). Deletions cut 1 base from V and 3 bases from J, with 9 bases between. The CDR3 extends over 13 amino acids. The CDR3 nucleotides read TGCAGTGCTAGAGTATTAGCAGAAGAGACCCAGTACTTC. It translates to CSARVLAEETQYF.

With respect to this clonotype: This clone may be a read error of a much larger clone one base away. This chain connects TRBV12-5 to TRBJ2-7, with 7 nucleotides matching TRBD2. CDR1 and CDR2 from the germline V gene are LGHNT and FRNRAP. Trimming cost V 2 bases and J 7 bases; bases outside gene matches: 8. This CDR3 contains 14 residues. CDR3 DNA sequence: TGTGCTAGTGGTTTGCAACTAGCGACCGATGAGCAGTACTTC. Protein product: CASGLQLATDEQYF.

The CDR3 spells CASSFDRAKPRLNTEAFF. As DNA, the CDR3 is TGCGCCAGCAGCTTTGACAGGGCCAAGCCAAGACTGAACACTGAAGCTTTCTTT. This sequence joins TRBV5-1 and TRBJ1-1, with 7 bases matching TRBD1. Germline loops: CDR1 SGHRS, CDR2 YFSETQ. The CDR3 is made up of 18 amino acids. J was trimmed by 0 bases and V by 2 bases; bases with no gene match: 13. Filled out from reference TRBV5-1 and TRBJ1-1, the complete variable domain reads KAGVTQTPRYLIKTRGQQVTLSCSPISGHRSVSWYQQTPGQGLQFLFEYFSETQRNKGNFPGRFSGRQFSNSRSEMNVSTLELGDSALYLCASSFDRAKPRLNTEAFFGQGTRLTVV.

The rearrangement uses TRBV4-3 and TRBJ1-1, with D uncertain. This CDR3 is built from 14 residues. Trimming removed 1 base at V and 4 bases at J, with 10 bases between. The germline CDR1 and CDR2 sequences are LGHNA and YSLEER. The DNA of the CDR3 is TGCGCCAGCAGCCAAGCCCGTTGGGGCACTGAAGCTTTCTTT. Its translation: CASSQARWGTEAFF.

The chain is built from TRBV29-1 and TRBJ2-1; TRBD2 matches 8 bases. The length of the CDR3 is 16 residues. CDR1 is SQVTM and CDR2 is ANQGSEA in the germline V gene. J was trimmed by 0 bases and V by 2 bases; bases with no gene match: 6. CDR3 in amino acids: CSVENLAGASYNEQFF. The CDR3 nucleotides read TGCAGCGTTGAAAATCTAGCGGGCGCCTCCTACAATGAGCAGTTCTTC.

About this clonotype itself: The junction departs from germline at one end; a sequencing error may be responsible. The chain combines TRBV27 with TRBJ1-1; 8 bases align to TRBD1. Germline loops: CDR1 MNHEY, CDR2 SMNVEV (reference sequence). The CDR3 loop spans 15 amino acids. In DNA, the CDR3 is TGTGCCATCAGTGAGGACAGGGCGAGGGGCACTGAAGCTTTCTTT. This sequence encodes CAISEDRARGTEAFF.